This TCR beta chain stems from a study of blood T cell repertoires in COVID-19. For the study at large: Some COVID-19 samples were acute and others convalescent; all came from the United States, Italy and Spain.

CDR1 LGHNA and CDR2 YNFKEQ come from the germline V gene. Trimming took 4 bases from V and 2 from J, leaving 12 bases between them. The CDR3 loop spans 16 amino acids. The method was immunoSEQ multiplex PCR; TCRdb's version includes in-frame clones alone and lacks a portion of them. This sample has about 240,000 clones, with about 80% found just once. The chain combines TRBV4-2 with TRBJ2-6; TRBD1 might be the D (6 bases). The sample was peripheral blood. This receptor was identified in a woman aged 80 or older with acute or convalescent COVID-19. The CDR3 protein is CASSPPGAAGANVLTF. The CDR3 bases are TGTGCCAGCAGCCCCCCAGGGGCAGCTGGGGCCAACGTCCTGACTTTC.